Sequencing of this T cell receptor (beta chain) was carried out in a study of blood T cell repertoires in COVID-19. Per the authors' pipeline: Quantification of nucleated cells was approximated via reference gene primer amplification. Produced via immunoSEQ multiplex PCR; TCRdb's table is partial and in-frame only. V, J and clone size reflect that table, while D and trimming were determined from the DNA. The data hold some 70,000 clones, with 70% to 90% observed a single time. This CDR3 is built from 15 residues. Germline V lookup: CDR1 SGHTA, CDR2 FQGNSA. V lost 5 bases, J lost 4 bases, and 15 bases lay in between.

This sequence was found in a woman aged 60-75 years with acute or convalescent COVID-19. The sample consisted of peripheral blood. The rearrangement uses TRBV7-2 and TRBJ1-3; D is possibly TRBD1 (6 bases). CDR3 DNA: TGTGCCAGCAGCCCAATTGGGGGGGGCGGAAACACCATATATTTT. Translating it yields CASSPIGGGGNTIYF.